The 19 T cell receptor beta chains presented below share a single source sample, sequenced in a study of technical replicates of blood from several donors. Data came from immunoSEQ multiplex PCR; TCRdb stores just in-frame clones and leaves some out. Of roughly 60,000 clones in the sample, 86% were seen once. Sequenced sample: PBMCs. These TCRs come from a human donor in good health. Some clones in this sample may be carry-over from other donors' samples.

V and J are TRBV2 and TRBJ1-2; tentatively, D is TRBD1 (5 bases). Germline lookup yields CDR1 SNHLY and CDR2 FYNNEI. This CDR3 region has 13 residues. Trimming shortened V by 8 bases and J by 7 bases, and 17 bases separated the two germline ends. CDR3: CASGGDPVGGYTF. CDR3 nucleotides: TGTGCCAGCGGAGGGGATCCTGTGGGTGGCTACACCTTC.

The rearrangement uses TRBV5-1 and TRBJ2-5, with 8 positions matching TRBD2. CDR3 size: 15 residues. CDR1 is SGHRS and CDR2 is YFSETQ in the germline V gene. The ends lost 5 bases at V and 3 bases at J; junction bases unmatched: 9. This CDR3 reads CASSDTGGPEETQYF. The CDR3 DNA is TGCGCCAGCAGTGATACGGGGGGGCCGGAAGAGACCCAGTACTTC.

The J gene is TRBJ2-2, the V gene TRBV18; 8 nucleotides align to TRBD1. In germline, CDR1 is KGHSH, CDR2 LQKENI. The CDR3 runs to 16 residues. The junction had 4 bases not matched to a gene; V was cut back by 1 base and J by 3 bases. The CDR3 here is CASSPQDRADTGELFF. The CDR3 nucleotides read TGTGCCAGCTCACCACAGGACAGGGCGGACACCGGGGAGCTGTTTTTT.

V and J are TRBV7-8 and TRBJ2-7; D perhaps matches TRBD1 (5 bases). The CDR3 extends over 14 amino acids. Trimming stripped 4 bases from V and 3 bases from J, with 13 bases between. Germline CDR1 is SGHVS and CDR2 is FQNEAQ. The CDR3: CASSSTGRVYEQYF. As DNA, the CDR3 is TGTGCCAGCAGCTCCACGGGCAGGGTCTACGAGCAGTACTTC. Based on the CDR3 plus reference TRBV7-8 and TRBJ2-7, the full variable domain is GAGVSQSPRYKVAKRGQDVALRCDPISGHVSLFWYQQALGQGPEFLTYFQNEAQLDKSGLPSDRFFAERPEGSVSTLKIQRTQQEDSAVYLCASSSTGRVYEQYFGPGTRLTVT.

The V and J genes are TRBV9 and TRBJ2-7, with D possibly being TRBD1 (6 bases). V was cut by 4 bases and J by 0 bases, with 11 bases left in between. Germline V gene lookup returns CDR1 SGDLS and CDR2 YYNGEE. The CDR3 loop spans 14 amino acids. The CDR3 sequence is CASSFRDNSYEQYF. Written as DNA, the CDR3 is TGTGCCAGCAGCTTCCGGGACAACTCCTACGAGCAGTACTTC.

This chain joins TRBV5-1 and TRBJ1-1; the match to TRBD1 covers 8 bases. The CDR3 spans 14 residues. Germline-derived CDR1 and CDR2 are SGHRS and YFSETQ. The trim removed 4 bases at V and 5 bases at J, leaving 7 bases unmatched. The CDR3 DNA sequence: TGCGCCAGCAGCAAAGACAGGGGCAGGACTGAAGCTTTCTTT. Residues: CASSKDRGRTEAFF.

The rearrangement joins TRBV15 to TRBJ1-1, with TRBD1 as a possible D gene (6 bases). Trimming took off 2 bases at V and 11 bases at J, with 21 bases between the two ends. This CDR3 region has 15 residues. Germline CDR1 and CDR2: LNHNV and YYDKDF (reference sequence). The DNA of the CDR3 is TGTGCCACCAGCAGAAACCCAAGTACAGGGTACGGGGCTTTCTTT. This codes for CATSRNPSTGYGAFF.

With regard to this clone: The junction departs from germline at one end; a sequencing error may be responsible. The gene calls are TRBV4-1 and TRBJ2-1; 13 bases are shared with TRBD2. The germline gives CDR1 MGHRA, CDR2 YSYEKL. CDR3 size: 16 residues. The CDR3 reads CASSLRSWTSGGATVF. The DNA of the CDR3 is TGCGCCAGCAGCCTACGATCGTGGACTAGCGGGGGCGCCACGGTCTTC.

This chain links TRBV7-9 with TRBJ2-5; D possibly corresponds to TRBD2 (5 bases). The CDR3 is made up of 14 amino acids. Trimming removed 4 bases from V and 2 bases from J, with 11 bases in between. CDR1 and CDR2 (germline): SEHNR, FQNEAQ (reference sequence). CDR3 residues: CASSSWTLQETQYF. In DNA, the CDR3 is TGTGCCAGCAGCTCATGGACTTTACAAGAGACCCAGTACTTC.

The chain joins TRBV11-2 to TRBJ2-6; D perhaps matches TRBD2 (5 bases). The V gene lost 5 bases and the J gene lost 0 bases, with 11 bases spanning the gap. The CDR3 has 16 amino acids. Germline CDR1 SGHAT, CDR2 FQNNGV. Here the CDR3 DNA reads TGTGCCAGCAGCACCCGGGGTTCCTCTGGGGCCAACGTCCTGACTTTC. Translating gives CASSTRGSSGANVLTF. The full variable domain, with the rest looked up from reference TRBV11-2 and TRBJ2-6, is EAGVAQSPRYKIIEKRQSVAFWCNPISGHATLYWYQQILGQGPKLLIQFQNNGVVDDSQLPKDRFSAERLKGVDSTLKIQPAKLEDSAVYLCASSTRGSSGANVLTFGAGSRLTVL.

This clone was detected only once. CDR3: CAISDSSGADTQYF. The CDR3 nucleotides are TGTGCCATCAGTGATTCTTCGGGTGCAGATACGCAGTATTTT. The chain employs TRBV10-3 and TRBJ2-3; D gene uncertain. The CDR3 has 14 residues. Trimming removed 3 bases at V and 4 bases at J, with 11 bases between. Germline V gene data show CDR1 as ENHRY and CDR2 as SYGVKD.

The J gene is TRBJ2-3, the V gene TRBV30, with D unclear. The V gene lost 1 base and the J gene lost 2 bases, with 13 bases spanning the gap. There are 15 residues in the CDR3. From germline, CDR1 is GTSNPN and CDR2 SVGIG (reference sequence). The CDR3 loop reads CAWSDGLLTTDTQYF. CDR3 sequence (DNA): TGTGCCTGGAGTGATGGGCTACTTACCACAGATACGCAGTATTTT. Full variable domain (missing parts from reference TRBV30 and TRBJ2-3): SQTIHQWPATLVQPVGSPLSLECTVEGTSNPNLYWYRQAAGRGLQLLFYSVGIGQISSEVPQNLSASRPQDRQFILSSKKLLLSDSGFYLCAWSDGLLTTDTQYFGPGTRLTVL.

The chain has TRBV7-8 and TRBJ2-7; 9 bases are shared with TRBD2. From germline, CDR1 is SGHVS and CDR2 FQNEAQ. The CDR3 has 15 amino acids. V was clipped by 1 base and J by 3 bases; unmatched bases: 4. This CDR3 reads CASSLELAGYYEQYF. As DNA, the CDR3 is TGTGCCAGCAGCTTAGAACTAGCGGGTTACTACGAGCAGTACTTC. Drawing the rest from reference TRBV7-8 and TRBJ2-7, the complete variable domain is GAGVSQSPRYKVAKRGQDVALRCDPISGHVSLFWYQQALGQGPEFLTYFQNEAQLDKSGLPSDRFFAERPEGSVSTLKIQRTQQEDSAVYLCASSLELAGYYEQYFGPGTRLTVT.

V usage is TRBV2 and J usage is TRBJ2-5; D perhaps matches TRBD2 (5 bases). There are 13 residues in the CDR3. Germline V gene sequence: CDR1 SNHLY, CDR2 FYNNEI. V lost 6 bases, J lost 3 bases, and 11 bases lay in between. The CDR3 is CASRSPGEETQYF. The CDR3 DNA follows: TGTGCCAGCAGATCCCCCGGGGAAGAGACCCAGTACTTC.

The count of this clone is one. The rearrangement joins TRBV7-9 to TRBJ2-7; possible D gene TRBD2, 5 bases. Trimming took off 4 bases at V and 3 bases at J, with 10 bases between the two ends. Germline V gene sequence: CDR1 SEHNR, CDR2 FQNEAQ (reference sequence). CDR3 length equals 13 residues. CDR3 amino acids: CASSSLTSYEQYF. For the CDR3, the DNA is TGTGCCAGCAGCTCCCTAACTAGCTACGAGCAGTACTTC.

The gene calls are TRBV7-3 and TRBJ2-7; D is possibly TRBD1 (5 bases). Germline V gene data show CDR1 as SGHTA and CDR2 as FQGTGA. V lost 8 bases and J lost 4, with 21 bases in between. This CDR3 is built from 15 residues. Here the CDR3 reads CASSREPGLTYEQYF. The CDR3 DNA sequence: TGTGCCAGCTCTAGGGAACCAGGGTTAACGTACGAGCAGTACTTC. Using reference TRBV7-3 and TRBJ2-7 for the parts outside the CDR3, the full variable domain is GAGVSQTPSNKVTEKGKYVELRCDPISGHTALYWYRQSLGQGPEFLIYFQGTGAADDSGLPNDRFFAVRPEGSVSTLKIQRTERGDSAVYLCASSREPGLTYEQYFGPGTRLTVT.

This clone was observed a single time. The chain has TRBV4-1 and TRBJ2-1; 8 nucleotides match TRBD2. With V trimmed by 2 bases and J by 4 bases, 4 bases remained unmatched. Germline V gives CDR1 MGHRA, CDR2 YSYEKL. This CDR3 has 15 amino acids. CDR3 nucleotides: TGCGCCAGCAGCCAATGGTCGGGGGGGTACAATGAGCAGTTCTTC. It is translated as CASSQWSGGYNEQFF.

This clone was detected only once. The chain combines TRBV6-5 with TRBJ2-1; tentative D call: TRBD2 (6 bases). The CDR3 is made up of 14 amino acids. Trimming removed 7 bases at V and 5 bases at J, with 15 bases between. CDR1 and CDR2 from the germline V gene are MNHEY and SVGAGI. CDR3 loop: CASTYRRGDNEQFF. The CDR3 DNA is TGTGCCAGCACCTACCGGCGGGGCGACAATGAGCAGTTCTTC.

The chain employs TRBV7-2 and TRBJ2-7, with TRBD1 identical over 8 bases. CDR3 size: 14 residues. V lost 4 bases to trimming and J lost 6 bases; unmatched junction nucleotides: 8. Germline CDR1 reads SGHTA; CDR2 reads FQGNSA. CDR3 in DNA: TGTGCCAGCAGCTCCCGGGACAGGAAGAGCGAGCAGTACTTC. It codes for CASSSRDRKSEQYF.